This is a list of T cell receptor beta chains from one sample in a study of T cell repertoires in cytomegalovirus infection. TCRdb recomputed calls from the reads with MiXCR, one row per CDR3 protein. In the table there are some 150,000 distinct CDR3 sequences, 20% to 25% of which are singletons. Sequenced: PBMCs. These receptors came from a human donor in good health (CMV status not recorded). Some clones in this sample may be carry-over from other donors' samples. Both conserved end residues are part of each CDR3. Fields, in order: D gene, V gene, CDR3 length, J gene, clone size, CDR3 DNA, CDR3 protein. The D gene is left open where the match is weak. Expanded clones are given a class, and other clones once, few, many or no size at all.

TRBD1	TRBV5-6	13	TRBJ1-2	NA	TGTGCCAGCAGCGTAACAGGGGGCTGGGGCTACACCTTC	CASSVTGGWGYTF
NA	TRBV7-9	13	TRBJ1-2	NA	TGTGCCAGCAGCCGGACGGCGATCTATGGCTACACCTTC	CASSRTAIYGYTF
NA	TRBV27	14	TRBJ2-5	NA	TGTGCCAGCAGTCACCTAGCGTCCGAAGAGACCCAGTACTTC	CASSHLASEETQYF
TRBD1	TRBV5-4	14	TRBJ2-4	few	TGTGCCAGCAGCCCTCCCGGACAGGAAAACATTCAGTACTTC	CASSPPGQENIQYF
NA	TRBV28	13	TRBJ2-7	NA	TGTGCCAGCAGTTTTAGCCAGGGTAACGAGCAGTACTTC	CASSFSQGNEQYF
NA	TRBV6-5	13	TRBJ1-1	few	TGTGCCAGCAGTTACGACCAGACTTTCGAAGCTTTCTTT	CASSYDQTFEAFF
TRBD1	TRBV20-1	15	TRBJ2-1	few	TGCAGTGTCCTCGCCGGGACAGGGGGCGGAAATGAGCAGTTCTTC	CSVLAGTGGGNEQFF
NA	TRBV13	14	TRBJ2-3	NA	TGTGCCAGCAGTCGACTAGGGAGCACAGATACGCAGTATTTT	CASSRLGSTDTQYF
NA	TRBV2	13	TRBJ1-2	few	TGTGCCACCCTTGACAGGACTAACTATGGCTACACCTTC	CATLDRTNYGYTF
TRBD1	TRBV5-6	13	TRBJ1-6	NA	TGTGCCAGCAGCCCGACAGGGAACTCACCCCTCCACTTT	CASSPTGNSPLHF
NA	TRBV19	14	TRBJ2-2	NA	TGTGCCAGTAGTACCTCCGTGAACACCGGGGAGCTGTTTTTT	CASSTSVNTGELFF
NA	TRBV28	13	TRBJ1-3	many	TGTGCCAGCAGTTTAGTCCGGGGAAACACCATATATTTT	CASSLVRGNTIYF
TRBD2	TRBV20-1	14	TRBJ2-2	NA	TGCAGTGCTAGCCCTAGCGGAGACACCGGGGAGCTGTTTTTT	CSASPSGDTGELFF
TRBD1	TRBV7-6	16	TRBJ1-2	few	TGTGCCAGCAGCCCGGGACAGGGCGTTGCTAACTATGGCTACACCTTC	CASSPGQGVANYGYTF
NA	TRBV4-3	13	TRBJ2-7	few	TGCGCCAGCAGCCAAGATGAGGGGAACGAGCAGTACTTC	CASSQDEGNEQYF
NA	TRBV2	11	TRBJ1-1	NA	TGTGCCAGTCATATCAGGACTGAAGCTTTCTTT	CASHIRTEAFF
NA	TRBV6-2/TRBV6-3	12	TRBJ2-7	NA	TGTGCCAGCACCAACGCGTACTACGAGCAGTACTTC	CASTNAYYEQYF
TRBD2	TRBV20-1	14	TRBJ2-1	NA	TGCAGTGCCCATAGCGGGGGCCGCTACAATGAGCAGTTCTTC	CSAHSGGRYNEQFF
NA	TRBV5-1	14	TRBJ2-7	NA	TGCGCCAGCAGCTTAACACCGATTGTATACGAGCAGTACTTC	CASSLTPIVYEQYF
NA	TRBV20-1	14	TRBJ1-2	few	TGCAGTGCTAGATTTCAGGGGCGTCCTATGGACTACACCTTC	CSARFQGRPMDYTF
NA	TRBV30	14	TRBJ2-7	NA	TGTGCCTGGAGTGTAGGAGGGGATGCCTACGAGCAGTACTTC	CAWSVGGDAYEQYF
TRBD1	TRBV6-2/TRBV6-3	16	TRBJ2-1	NA	TGTGCCAGCAGTTACTCGGACAGGGAAACCTACAATGAGCAGTTCTTC	CASSYSDRETYNEQFF